This T cell receptor beta chain is drawn from a study of T cells in Graves' hyperthyroidism and ophthalmopathy. Study findings and constraints: The authors' 13 V-J model separated ophthalmopathy from stable hyperthyroidism.

TCR beta CDR3 regions were amplified from RNA. TCR CDR3 underwent first-round RT-PCR with the HTBI primer set. TCRdb called the multiplex PCR reads again in MiXCR, with one record for every CDR3 protein. Of some 350,000 distinct CDR3 sequences in the sample, less than 20% are singletons; the top ten hold 25% to 30%. This clonotype was observed many times. Its antigen remains unidentified. Looked up from germline, CDR1 is DFQATT and CDR2 is SNEGSKA (reference sequence). V dropped 3 bases and J dropped 2 bases, with 2 bases sitting between them. The CDR3 length is 11 residues. Sample: blood. This receptor was obtained from a woman aged 18 to 35 with Graves' hyperthyroidism that later progressed to Graves' ophthalmopathy. This chain connects TRBV20-1 to TRBJ2-1; D not certain. The CDR3 spells CSASTYNEQFF. CDR3 nucleotide sequence: TGCAGTGCTAGTACCTACAATGAGCAGTTCTTC.